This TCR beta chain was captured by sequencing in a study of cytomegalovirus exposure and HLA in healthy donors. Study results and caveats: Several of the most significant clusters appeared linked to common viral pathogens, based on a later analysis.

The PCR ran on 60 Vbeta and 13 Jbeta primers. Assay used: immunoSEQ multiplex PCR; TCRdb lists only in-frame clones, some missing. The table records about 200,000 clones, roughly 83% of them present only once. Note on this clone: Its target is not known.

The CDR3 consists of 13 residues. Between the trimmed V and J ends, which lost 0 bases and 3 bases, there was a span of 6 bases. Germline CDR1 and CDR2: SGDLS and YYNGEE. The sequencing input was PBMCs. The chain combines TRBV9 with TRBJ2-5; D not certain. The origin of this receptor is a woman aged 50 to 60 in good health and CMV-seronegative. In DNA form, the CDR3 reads TGTGCCAGCAGCGTAGTCCCGGAAGAGACCCAGTACTTC. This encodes CASSVVPEETQYF. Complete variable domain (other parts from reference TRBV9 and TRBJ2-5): DSGVTQTPKHLITATGQRVTLRCSPRSGDLSVYWYQQSLDQGLQFLIQYYNGEERAKGNILERFSAQQFPDLHSELNLSSLELGDSALYFCASSVVPEETQYFGPGTRLLVL.